Only a few counts were recorded for the clone carrying this T cell receptor (beta chain). Its cognate antigen is unknown. The data derive from a study of CD8 T cells in ankylosing spondylitis. The study, taken as a whole, reports: A TCR beta motif of eight or nine highly homologous variants seemed to mark ankylosing spondylitis blood. Within matched ankylosing spondylitis synovial fluid, disease-linked clones were reportedly significantly enriched.

CDR1 and CDR2 from the germline V gene are ENHRY and SYGVKD. This CDR3 is built from 15 residues. The ends were cut back, 2 bases at V and 0 bases at J, with 5 bases in the middle. TCRdb fed the 5' RACE reads into MiXCR, producing one record per CDR3 protein. The sample shows roughly 670,000 distinct CDR3 sequences, roughly 20% of them seen only once. The gene calls are TRBV10-3 and TRBJ2-6; D is unresolved. Sequenced: blood, either unsorted or a sorted T cell fraction (not recorded which). The clonotype originates from a male donor with ankylosing spondylitis. CDR3 sequence reads: CAISEGVSGANVLTF. The DNA of the CDR3 is TGTGCCATCAGTGAGGGGGTCTCTGGGGCCAACGTCCTGACTTTC.